This record concerns one T cell receptor beta chain sequence. The data were taken from a study of T cells in Graves' hyperthyroidism and ophthalmopathy. The CDR3 consists of 14 residues. J was trimmed by 0 bases and V by 6 bases; bases with no gene match: 5. Germline CDR1 MDHEN, CDR2 SYDVKM. It was RNA transcripts that yielded the amplified TCR beta CDR3 regions. The TCR CDR3 was amplified in a first-round RT-PCR using the HTBI primer set. TCRdb ran MiXCR on the multiplex PCR reads and lists one entry per CDR3 protein. Among 450,000 to 650,000 distinct CDR3 sequences listed, over 15% were seen once. The receptor was isolated from a woman aged 18-29 years with Graves' ophthalmopathy. Material: blood. The chain has TRBV28 and TRBJ2-7, with 7 nucleotides matching TRBD1. The DNA of the CDR3 is TGTGCCAGCAGGACTCAGGGGGTCTCCTACGAGCAGTACTTC. It encodes CASRTQGVSYEQYF.